Shown below are 5 T cell receptor beta chains from a single sample sequenced in a study of cytotoxic CD8 clonotypes in ibrutinib-treated CLL (dated by TCRdb to the early 2020s). The library was prepared using the immunoSEQ multiplex PCR assay. Held by TCRdb, this immuneACCESS table contains in-frame sequences only and omits some clones. Under half of the omission traces to an unresolved V gene where checked; the cause of the rest is unknown. In all, the sample holds roughly 12,000 clones, and 81% of those were seen once. The top ten clonotypes cover 20% to 25% of the sample. The sample's time point label, decoded: progressive disease on ibrutinib. The material sequenced was PBMCs, taken at disease progression, from a patient treated with ibrutinib. These receptor sequences come from a human donor with chronic lymphocytic leukemia.

The chain links TRBV30 to TRBJ2-5; 9 nucleotides align to TRBD2. The germline V gene encodes CDR1 GTSNPN and CDR2 SVGIG (reference sequence). Trimming at V came to 2 bases and at J to 5 bases, leaving 9 bases not matched to a gene. This CDR3 spans 15 amino acids. The CDR3 sequence is CAWSRLAGVIETQYF. The CDR3 DNA is TGTGCCTGGAGTAGATTAGCGGGAGTCATCGAGACCCAGTACTTC.

The genes are TRBV5-1 and TRBJ2-3; D uncertain. The CDR3 covers 13 residues. Germline loops: CDR1 SGHRS, CDR2 YFSETQ. V dropped 2 bases and J dropped 2 bases, with 6 bases sitting between them. The CDR3 nucleotides read TGCGCCAGCAGCTTCGACAACACAGATACGCAGTATTTT. It is translated as CASSFDNTDTQYF.

The chain is built from TRBV20-1 and TRBJ2-5; unclear D gene. Germline V gene data show CDR1 as DFQATT and CDR2 as SNEGSKA (reference sequence). There are 11 residues in the CDR3. The CDR3: CSQTQEETQYF. In DNA, the CDR3 is TGCAGCCAGACCCAAGAAGAGACCCAGTACTTC.

The V and J genes are TRBV7-9 and TRBJ1-1; D is ambiguous. The germline gives CDR1 SEHNR, CDR2 FQNEAQ (reference sequence). This CDR3 is built from 15 residues. V lost 5 bases, J lost 1 base, and 14 bases lay in between. CDR3 region: CASSKDIHPNTEAFF. The CDR3 coding sequence is TGTGCCAGCAGCAAAGACATCCACCCGAACACTGAAGCTTTCTTT.

V and J are TRBV7-9 and TRBJ2-3, with 8 bases identical to TRBD1. The germline gives CDR1 SEHNR, CDR2 FQNEAQ (reference sequence). V shed 2 bases and J 6 bases; nucleotides not matched to a gene: 10. This CDR3 has 16 amino acids. The CDR3 sequence: CASSLRGQGLLDTQYF. The CDR3 nucleotides read TGTGCCAGCAGCTTAAGAGGACAGGGACTGTTGGATACGCAGTATTTT.